The 28 T cell receptor beta chains listed next were all sequenced from one sample in a study of tumor-infiltrating lymphocytes in primary liver carcinoma. The authors took blood RNA from unsorted whole blood and also extracted germline DNA. From 400 to 550 ng total RNA, TCR beta cDNA was generated with a primer in the constant region. Slightly modified ARM-PCR served as the procedure for the TCR beta libraries. These libraries came from three rounds of nested multiplex PCR. The opening two PCR rounds, about 11 cycles each, paired TRBV1-TRBV30 forward primers with a C-beta reverse primer. TCRdb itself ran the multiplex PCR reads through MiXCR, one entry per CDR3 protein. Among about 200,000 distinct CDR3 sequences listed, 65% were seen once. The sequencing input was peripheral blood. All receptors derive from a woman aged 55 to 70 with primary liver carcinoma and hepatitis B virus infection.

This clonotype was observed a few times. This chain joins TRBV5-1 and TRBJ2-3; TRBD1 aligns across 7 bases. V gave up 4 bases and J gave up 2 bases; unmatched junction bases: 10. CDR3 length: 16 residues. Per germline, CDR1 SGHRS and CDR2 YFSETQ. The DNA for the CDR3 is TGCGCCAGCAGCGGAACGGGACAGACCCACACAGATACGCAGTATTTT. This sequence encodes CASSGTGQTHTDTQYF.

The chain couples TRBV10-2 to TRBJ1-4; maybe TRBD1 (5 bases). Trimming left V 6 bases short and J 9 bases short, with 14 bases between. Per the germline V gene, CDR1 is WSHSY and CDR2 is SAAADI. CDR3 length: 13 residues. Written as DNA, the CDR3 is TGCGCCAGCAGAGCCGAACGGGGGAAAAAACTGTTTTTT. Its translation: CASRAERGKKLFF.

The chain links TRBV11-3 to TRBJ1-1; perhaps TRBD1 as D (6 bases). CDR1 and CDR2 (germline): SGHNT, YENEEA. Trimming left V 5 bases short and J 12 bases short, with 19 bases between. This CDR3 has 13 residues. The CDR3 DNA sequence: TGTGCCAGCAGCCCCACCCCGGACAGCAGGTCTTTCTTT. Translated, it gives CASSPTPDSRSFF.

This chain connects TRBV11-2 to TRBJ2-7; D might be TRBD2 (5 bases). Trimming left V 3 bases short and J 13 bases short, with 22 bases between. CDR1 is SGHAT, CDR2 FQNNGV, per germline. The CDR3 totals 14 residues. The chain's CDR3 is CASSLTDLDYELYF. CDR3 nucleotide sequence: TGTGCCAGCAGCTTGACTGACCTCGACTACGAGCTATACTTC.

In the case of this clonotype: Since a much larger clone is just one base distant, this may be a read error. This chain's CDR3 is CASSRTGQGDTETFF. CDR3 DNA: TGCGCCAGCAGCCGCACGGGACAGGGGGACACTGAAACTTTCTTT. V gene TRBV4-1 combines with J gene TRBJ1-1; 11 bases match TRBD1. The CDR3 is 15 amino acids. CDR1 and CDR2 from the germline V gene are MGHRA and YSYEKL.

This clonotype was found a few times. A much larger clone differs by one base, so this may be a read error. CDR3 sequence: CASSYPRAGSGNSPLHF. The CDR3 region has the DNA TGTGCCAGCAGCTACCCTCGGGCCGGGTCGGGAAATTCACCCCTCCACTTT. The V call is TRBV4-2, the J call TRBJ1-6; D not resolved. The CDR3 consists of 17 residues. V was cut by 5 bases and J by 7 bases, with 21 bases left in between. The germline gives CDR1 LGHNA, CDR2 YNFKEQ.

About this clonotype: A read error may produce the germline difference seen at one junction end. The chain is built from TRBV14 and TRBJ2-2; either TRBD1 or TRBD2 may supply D (5 bases each). The CDR3 has 16 amino acids. Germline lookup yields CDR1 SGHDN and CDR2 FVKESK. In DNA form, the CDR3 reads TGTGCCAGCAGCCAAAAACTCACAGCGAACACCAGGGAGCCGTTTTTT. Translated: CASSQKLTANTREPFF. The full variable domain, with the rest looked up from reference TRBV14 and TRBJ2-2, is EAGVTQFPSHSVIEKGQTVTLRCDPISGHDNLYWYRRVMGKEIKFLLHFVKESKQDESGMPNNRFLAERTGGTYSTLKVQPAELEDSGVYFCASSQKLTANTREPFFGEGSRLTVL.

Many counts were recorded for this clonotype. The chain joins TRBV5-1 to TRBJ2-7; TRBD1 agrees at 8 bases. The CDR3 contains 14 residues. The germline V gene has CDR1 SGHRS and CDR2 YFSETQ. The J segment lost 2 bases and the V segment lost 1 base, leaving 2 bases of the junction unmatched. In DNA form, the CDR3 reads TGCGCCAGCAGCTTGACAGGGGGTACCTACGAGCAGTACTTC. This codes for CASSLTGGTYEQYF.

This clonotype was seen repeatedly, ten times or more. The V gene is TRBV11-3, the J gene TRBJ2-7, with D possibly matching TRBD1 (6 bases). The germline CDR1 and CDR2 sequences are SGHNT and YENEEA. CDR3 length: 16 amino acids. Trimming took 7 bases from V and 3 from J, leaving 22 bases between them. This CDR3 is CASNAGGQFTFYEQYF. CDR3 nucleotides: TGTGCCAGCAACGCCGGAGGACAGTTCACCTTCTACGAGCAGTACTTC.

To note about this clonotype: This clone may be a read error of a much larger clone one base away. This sequence joins TRBV4-2 and TRBJ1-1; no firm D call. This CDR3 comprises 17 residues. Germline lookup yields CDR1 LGHNA and CDR2 YNFKEQ. This CDR3 is CASIQDPSTEENTEAFF. In DNA form, the CDR3 reads TGTGCCAGCATCCAAGATCCTAGTACTGAGGAGAACACTGAAGCTTTCTTT.

This chain links TRBV11-3 with TRBJ2-1; 7 bases match TRBD2. The length of the CDR3 is 17 residues. In germline, CDR1 is SGHNT, CDR2 YENEEA. The trim removed 5 bases at V and 8 bases at J, leaving 18 bases unmatched. The CDR3 sequence: CASSGSSLAETTDEQFF. The CDR3 coding sequence is TGTGCCAGCAGCGGGTCCTCCCTAGCGGAAACTACAGATGAGCAGTTCTTC.

The chain has TRBV20-1 and TRBJ1-6; the D is unclear. Trimming left V 0 bases short and J 12 bases short, with 12 bases between. Germline CDR1 DFQATT, CDR2 SNEGSKA (reference sequence). The CDR3 covers 13 residues. The CDR3 DNA sequence: TGCAGTGCTAGAGACCGGAGGCTGGGACCCCTCCACTTT. Encoded protein: CSARDRRLGPLHF.

The chain links TRBV5-4 to TRBJ2-5, with D possibly being TRBD1 or TRBD2 (7 bases each). The ends were cut back, 4 bases at V and 4 bases at J, with 23 bases in the middle. The CDR3 length is 17 residues. Germline CDR1 reads SGHNT; CDR2 reads YYREEE (reference sequence). This CDR3 reads CASSLGGKGASRETQYF. Here the CDR3 DNA reads TGTGCCAGCAGCCTGGGAGGGAAGGGGGCGTCTCGAGAGACCCAGTACTTC. Supplemented by reference TRBV5-4 and TRBJ2-5, the full variable domain reads ETGVTQSPTHLIKTRGQQVTLRCSSQSGHNTVSWYQQALGQGPQFIFQYYREEENGRGNFPPRFSGLQFPNYSSELNVNALELDDSALYLCASSLGGKGASRETQYFGPGTRLLVL.

This clonotype was counted a few times. The chain has TRBV10-3 and TRBJ2-7; 11 bases are a match to TRBD1. CDR1 is ENHRY and CDR2 is SYGVKD in the germline V gene. CDR3 length equals 16 residues. V was clipped by 0 bases and J by 6 bases; unmatched bases: 7. For the CDR3, the DNA is TGTGCCATCAGTGAGTCGACGGACAGGGGGCACGGCGAGCAGTACTTC. It encodes CAISESTDRGHGEQYF.

The chain has TRBV5-4 and TRBJ2-2, with 11 bases fitting TRBD2. Germline V CDR1 and CDR2: SGHNT, YYREEE (reference sequence). The CDR3 sequence is 17 residues long. J gave up 9 bases and V 2 bases, and 12 bases lay outside the gene matches. The CDR3 is CASSFPGLAETTRELFF. For the CDR3, the DNA is TGTGCCAGCAGCTTTCCGGGACTAGCGGAGACTACCAGGGAGCTGTTTTTT. The whole variable domain, filled in from reference TRBV5-4 and TRBJ2-2, reads ETGVTQSPTHLIKTRGQQVTLRCSSQSGHNTVSWYQQALGQGPQFIFQYYREEENGRGNFPPRFSGLQFPNYSSELNVNALELDDSALYLCASSFPGLAETTRELFFGEGSRLTVL.

The rearrangement uses TRBV29-1 and TRBJ2-3; D perhaps matches TRBD2 (5 bases). The CDR3 is 12 amino acids. Deletions cut 7 bases from V and 11 bases from J, with 19 bases between. Germline loops: CDR1 SQVTM, CDR2 ANQGSEA. CDR3 loop: CSATTSGYMQYF. The DNA of the CDR3 is TGCAGCGCGACGACATCGGGATATATGCAGTATTTT.

Details on this clonotype: An end of the junction differs from the germline gene, which may be a read error. The V call is TRBV11-2, the J call TRBJ1-2, with D possibly matching TRBD1 (6 bases). Germline V gene sequence: CDR1 SGHAT, CDR2 FQNNGV. The CDR3 extends over 16 amino acids. Written as DNA, the CDR3 is TGTGCCAACAGCATCGGGACACCGGAGGGCCTCTATGGCTACACCTTC. Translation gives CANSIGTPEGLYGYTF.

Comment on this clonotype: A much larger clone lies one base from this, so it may be a read error. V usage is TRBV29-1 and J usage is TRBJ1-1; no reliable D call. This CDR3 is 11 amino acids long. CDR1 and CDR2 from the germline V gene are SQVTM and ANQGSEA. CDR3 sequence reads: CSVWKNTETFF. In DNA, the CDR3 is TGCAGCGTCTGGAAAAACACTGAAACTTTCTTT.

This clonotype was picked up many times. The CDR3 protein is CASSQDRTGDGYTF. CDR3 DNA: TGTGCCAGCAGCCAAGATCGGACAGGGGATGGCTACACCTTC. The J gene is TRBJ1-2, the V gene TRBV4-2; 9 bases fit TRBD1. The germline gives CDR1 LGHNA, CDR2 YNFKEQ. The CDR3 length is 14 residues. J lost 6 bases, V lost 0 bases, and 2 bases had no gene match.

On this clonotype itself: A much larger clone is a single base away; this may be a read error. This chain connects TRBV6-6 to TRBJ1-4; possibly TRBD1 for D (6 bases). Germline values: CDR1 MNHNY, CDR2 SVGAGI (reference sequence). Trimming shortened V by 6 bases and J by 2 bases, and 16 bases separated the two germline ends. The CDR3 consists of 16 residues. CDR3 sequence: CASSPGPGATNEKLFF. DNA for the CDR3: TGTGCCAGCAGCCCCGGACCGGGGGCTACTAATGAAAAACTGTTTTTT.

This clonotype was detected only once. The conserved final phenylalanine or tryptophan is absent from the CDR3, which likely points to a read error. The chain joins TRBV11-1 to TRBJ2-5; the D is unclear. This CDR3 contains 15 residues. Germline V CDR1 and CDR2: SGHAT, FQDESV (reference sequence). CDR3 in amino acids: CASSLEARPQESQYI. Here the CDR3 DNA reads TGTGCCAGCAGCTTAGAGGCGAGGCCCCAAGAGAGCCAGTACATC.

This clonotype was counted only a few times. Given a much more abundant clone one base away, this may be a read error. This chain links TRBV12-3 or TRBV12-4 with TRBJ1-1; D is possibly TRBD1 (5 bases). Trimming cost V 6 bases and J 10 bases, with 15 bases left between them. The CDR3 runs to 12 residues. This CDR3 is CASSLAGVGAFF. The CDR3 DNA reads TGTGCCAGCAGCCTGGCGGGGGTAGGAGCTTTCTTT.

The V call is TRBV2, the J call TRBJ2-6; TRBD1 matches at 8 bases. The CDR3 has 16 amino acids. Trimming cost V 10 bases and J 2 bases; bases outside gene matches: 10. Germline CDR1 reads SNHLY; CDR2 reads FYNNEI. This CDR3 reads CAIMFGRGPGANVLTF. The DNA for the CDR3 is TGTGCCATCATGTTCGGCAGGGGGCCTGGGGCCAACGTCCTGACTTTC.

Comment on this clonotype: Without the conserved terminal phenylalanine or tryptophan, this CDR3 likely stems from a read error. The J gene is TRBJ2-5, the V gene TRBV11-3; D ambiguous. The CDR3 sequence is 13 residues long. Per the germline V gene, CDR1 is SGHNT and CDR2 is YENEEA. DNA for the CDR3: TGTACCGGCAGCTTCGTGAACCAAGAGACCCAGTACCTC. Encoded protein: CTGSFVNQETQYL.

The V gene is TRBV11-2, the J gene TRBJ2-2; 7 bases fit TRBD2. The germline V gene encodes CDR1 SGHAT and CDR2 FQNNGV. Germline trimming cut 5 bases from V and 9 bases from J; bases unmatched to any gene: 15. The CDR3 spans 16 residues. CDR3: CASSTTGTNLPRELFF. CDR3 coding DNA: TGTGCCAGCAGCACCACCGGGACTAACCTGCCCCGGGAGCTGTTTTTT.

With regard to this clonotype: The junction and the germline gene differ at one end; a read error may be behind it. The chain couples TRBV11-2 to TRBJ2-2, with 8 bases lining up with TRBD2. Germline CDR1 is SGHAT and CDR2 is FQNNGV. CDR3 length: 18 amino acids. CDR3 in DNA: TGTGCCTGCAGCTTAAGGACCGGGAGGGCCCTAAACACCGGGGAGCTGTTTTTT. This translates into CACSLRTGRALNTGELFF.

As to this clonotype: Sequence at one end of the junction differs from germline and may be a read error. The V call is TRBV11-3, the J call TRBJ2-1; 11 bases are a match to TRBD1. Germline CDR1 is SGHNT and CDR2 is YENEEA. The CDR3 spans 16 residues. The CDR3 nucleotides read TGTGTCAGCAGCTTAGGGTATGGACAGGGGGCCAATGAGCAGTTCTTC. Its protein product is CVSSLGYGQGANEQFF.

As to this clonotype: A read error may be the cause here, since a much bigger clone is one base away. V is TRBV12-3 or TRBV12-4 and J is TRBJ2-2; the match to TRBD1 covers 9 bases. V trimming: 7 bases; J trimming: 2 bases; junction bases outside the gene matches: 5. This CDR3 has 15 amino acids. Here the CDR3 reads CASIRTGVNTGELFF. The CDR3 DNA is TGTGCCAGCATTCGGACAGGGGTAAACACCGGGGAGCTGTTTTTT.